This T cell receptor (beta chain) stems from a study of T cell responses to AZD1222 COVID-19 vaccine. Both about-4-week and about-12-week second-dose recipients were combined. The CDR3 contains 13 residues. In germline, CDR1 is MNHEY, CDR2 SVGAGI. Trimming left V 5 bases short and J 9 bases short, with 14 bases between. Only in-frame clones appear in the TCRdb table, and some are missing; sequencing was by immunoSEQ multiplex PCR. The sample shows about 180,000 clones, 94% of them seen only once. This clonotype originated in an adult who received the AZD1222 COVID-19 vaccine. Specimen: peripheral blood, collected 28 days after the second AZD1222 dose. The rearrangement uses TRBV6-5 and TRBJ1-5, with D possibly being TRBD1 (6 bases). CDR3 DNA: TGTGCCAGCAGTCCCGGGGGGCCAAGGCCCCAGCATTTT. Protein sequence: CASSPGGPRPQHF.